This passage covers 24 T cell receptor beta chains from one sample sequenced in a study of Ad26.COV2.S vaccination and SARS-CoV-2 variants. Specified treatment: about 20 received Ad26.COV2.S at low or high dose, single or two shots; several received placebo; per-sample allocation not given. Sample collection was performed on day 63 after the first vaccine or placebo injection. Data came from immunoSEQ multiplex PCR; TCRdb stores just in-frame clones and leaves some out. The table includes 400,000 to 450,000 clones, around 90% detected once. The material sequenced was peripheral blood, taken in a trial of Ad26.COV2.S vaccine versus placebo. Receptors were obtained from a person between 18 and 65 years old who received the Ad26.COV2.S COVID-19 vaccine or a placebo.

This CDR3 is CASSWGGTGGNEQFF. The CDR3 region has the DNA TGTGCCAGCAGCTGGGGAGGGACAGGGGGCAATGAGCAGTTCTTC. The chain carries TRBV7-9 and TRBJ2-1, with TRBD1 matching 11 bases. The CDR3 runs 15 residues. Trimming took 4 bases from V and 6 from J; bases not matched to a gene: 5. Germline-derived CDR1 and CDR2 are SEHNR and FQNEAQ (reference sequence).

This clone was seen once. The V and J genes are TRBV29-1 and TRBJ1-4; no firm D call. With 4 bases removed from V and 8 bases from J, the gap between germline ends came to 17 bases. The germline V gene encodes CDR1 SQVTM and CDR2 ANQGSEA. This CDR3 spans 14 amino acids. This CDR3 is CSVAAPGVEEKLFF. The CDR3 region has the DNA TGCAGCGTTGCGGCGCCCGGGGTGGAGGAAAAACTGTTTTTT.

This clone appeared a single time. CDR3: CASTISSGSRDNEQFF. The CDR3 nucleotides read TGTGCCAGCACCATCTCTAGCGGGAGCCGGGACAATGAGCAGTTCTTC. The genes are TRBV5-6 and TRBJ2-1, with TRBD2 identical over 10 bases. V was pared by 6 bases and J by 5 bases, with 11 bases of the junction left unmatched. CDR1 and CDR2 (germline): SGHDT, YYEEEE. The CDR3 extends over 16 amino acids.

This rearrangement joins TRBV6-2 or TRBV6-3 to TRBJ1-2; 7 bases are shared with TRBD1. The CDR3 has 15 residues. CDR1 is MNHEY and CDR2 is SVGEGT in the germline V gene. Trimming took 2 bases from V and 6 from J; bases not matched to a gene: 9. The CDR3 nucleotides read TGTGCCAGCAGTTACGGGCAGGGGGTGACGAATGGCTACACCTTC. It yields the protein CASSYGQGVTNGYTF.

This clone was detected only a few times. The chain carries TRBV5-5 and TRBJ2-7, with TRBD1 identical over 10 bases. The junction had 10 bases not matched to a gene; V was cut back by 5 bases and J by 5 bases. CDR1 is SGHKS, CDR2 YYEKEE, per germline (reference sequence). The CDR3 runs to 15 residues. CDR3 amino acids: CASSRTGTGVDEQYF. DNA for the CDR3: TGTGCCAGCAGTCGGACCGGGACAGGGGTTGACGAGCAGTACTTC. Combining the CDR3 with reference TRBV5-5 and TRBJ2-7 gives the whole variable domain DAGVTQSPTHLIKTRGQQVTLRCSPISGHKSVSWYQQVLGQGPQFIFQYYEKEERGRGNFPDRFSARQFPNYSSELNVNALLLGDSALYLCASSRTGTGVDEQYFGPGTRLTVT.

The rearrangement joins TRBV5-5 to TRBJ2-1, with TRBD2 matching 7 bases. CDR1 is SGHKS and CDR2 is YYEKEE in the germline V gene (reference sequence). J lost 4 bases, V lost 1 base, and 11 bases had no gene match. This CDR3 is built from 17 residues. Written as DNA, the CDR3 is TGTGCCAGCAGCTTGCGCTGGCTAGCGGAGGGATACAATGAGCAGTTCTTC. Translating gives CASSLRWLAEGYNEQFF.

The V and J genes are TRBV29-1 and TRBJ2-6; 9 bases line up with TRBD1. Germline CDR1 and CDR2: SQVTM and ANQGSEA. With 6 bases clipped from V and 0 bases from J, the junction kept 6 bases outside the gene matches. The CDR3 is made up of 16 amino acids. The CDR3 sequence: CSVGDRGSSGANVLTF. The CDR3 DNA reads as TGCAGCGTCGGTGACAGGGGGAGCTCTGGGGCCAACGTCCTGACTTTC.

In this sample, this clone turned up a few times. This rearrangement joins TRBV7-6 to TRBJ2-2; D is undetermined. The length of the CDR3 is 11 residues. Germline V CDR1 and CDR2: SGHVS, FNYEAQ. V lost 0 bases and J 7 bases, leaving 0 bases between the germline ends. The CDR3 DNA is TGTGCCAGCAGCTTAGCCGGGGAGCTGTTTTTT. It yields the protein CASSLAGELFF.

Of note for this clone: This specimen includes other DNA sequences encoding the same CDR3. The genes are TRBV7-9 and TRBJ1-5; 8 bases are a match to TRBD1. The CDR3 covers 13 residues. Unmatched junction bases numbered 3, after V lost 4 bases and J lost 7 bases. CDR1 SEHNR and CDR2 FQNEAQ come from the germline V gene (reference sequence). CDR3 in amino acids: CASSSTGVQPQHF. For the CDR3, the DNA is TGTGCCAGCAGCTCGACAGGGGTACAGCCCCAGCATTTT.

Only one count was recorded for this clone. The chain is built from TRBV9 and TRBJ2-1; D perhaps matches TRBD2 (5 bases). The ends were cut back, 1 base at V and 1 base at J, with 9 bases in the middle. Germline V lookup: CDR1 SGDLS, CDR2 YYNGEE. The CDR3 is 15 amino acids. The CDR3 DNA reads as TGTGCCAGCAGCGTACAGGACTGGTCCTACAATGAGCAGTTCTTC. Its protein is CASSVQDWSYNEQFF.

The CDR3 loop is CASSSPRGIFNEQFF. The CDR3 DNA is TGTGCCAGCAGTTCTCCCCGGGGCATTTTCAATGAGCAGTTCTTC. This chain uses TRBV28 with TRBJ2-1; D may be TRBD1 or TRBD2 (5 bases each). Trimming removed 4 bases at V and 6 bases at J, with 16 bases between. The germline gives CDR1 MDHEN, CDR2 SYDVKM. This CDR3 spans 15 amino acids.

V usage is TRBV27 and J usage is TRBJ2-4, with TRBD1 matching over 8 bases. This CDR3 has 15 residues. From germline, CDR1 is MNHEY and CDR2 SMNVEV (reference sequence). Trimming at V came to 6 bases and at J to 1 base, leaving 5 bases not matched to a gene. The CDR3 nucleotides read TGTGCCAGCAGGTCACAGGGGGATGCCAAAAACATTCAGTACTTC. The encoded protein is CASRSQGDAKNIQYF.

The chain employs TRBV4-2 and TRBJ2-4, with TRBD2 identical over 13 bases. CDR1 is LGHNA, CDR2 YNFKEQ, per germline. This CDR3 has 17 amino acids. The V gene end was trimmed by 3 bases and the J gene end by 7 bases; junction bases not matched to a gene: 9. The CDR3 loop reads CASSQGTSGLAGNIQYF. The DNA for the CDR3 is TGTGCCAGCAGCCAGGGCACCTCGGGACTAGCGGGGAACATTCAGTACTTC.

V is TRBV3-1 (or the pseudogene TRBV3-2) and J is TRBJ1-6, with a weak D call TRBD1 (5 bases). The CDR3 has 15 amino acids. Trimming left V 1 base short and J 9 bases short, with 13 bases between. The germline V gene has CDR1 LGHDT and CDR2 YNNKEL (reference sequence). The CDR3 here is CASSQVGALGSPLHF. The CDR3, as DNA: TGTGCCAGCAGCCAAGTCGGGGCTCTTGGTTCACCCCTCCACTTT.

The chain couples TRBV2 to TRBJ2-5; 9 positions match TRBD1. Trimming at V came to 2 bases and at J to 4 bases, leaving 5 bases not matched to a gene. CDR1 and CDR2 (germline): SNHLY, FYNNEI. CDR3 length: 15 residues. DNA of the CDR3: TGTGCCAGCAGTGAAAGGGGGGACAGGGTAGAGACCCAGTACTTC. This gives the protein CASSERGDRVETQYF.

This clone was counted a few times. The chain has TRBV12-3 or TRBV12-4 and TRBJ1-1; 8 bases align to TRBD1. J was trimmed by 10 bases and V by 3 bases; bases with no gene match: 7. The CDR3 runs to 13 residues. CDR3 region: CASSLGQDSSAFF. The DNA for the CDR3 is TGTGCCAGCAGTTTGGGACAGGATTCATCAGCTTTCTTT.

The rearrangement joins TRBV5-5 to TRBJ1-1; D not resolved. Trimming left V 4 bases short and J 3 bases short, with 13 bases between. There are 14 residues in the CDR3. Germline V lookup: CDR1 SGHKS, CDR2 YYEKEE (reference sequence). CDR3 loop: CASSLGLSDTEAFF. The CDR3 coding sequence is TGTGCCAGCAGCCTCGGGCTTTCGGACACTGAAGCTTTCTTT.

The V and J genes are TRBV5-4 and TRBJ2-5, with 11 bases matching TRBD2. V shed 4 bases and J 5 bases; nucleotides not matched to a gene: 10. Germline loops: CDR1 SGHNT, CDR2 YYREEE (reference sequence). The CDR3 is 16 residues long. The CDR3: CASSRGLAATLETQYF. The CDR3, as DNA: TGTGCCAGCAGCCGGGGACTAGCGGCAACCTTGGAGACCCAGTACTTC.

In regard to this clone: This may be a read error, as it is one base from a much larger clone. V is TRBV7-3 and J is TRBJ1-1; D is undetermined. The CDR3 length is 14 residues. Germline-derived CDR1 and CDR2 are SGHTA and FQGTGA. With 2 bases removed from V and 1 base from J, the gap between germline ends came to 8 bases. The CDR3 loop is CASSLGPGNTEAFF. CDR3 DNA: TGTGCCAGCAGCTTAGGCCCGGGGAACACTGAAGCTTTCTTT.

The rearrangement joins TRBV11-3 to TRBJ2-1, with 10 positions matching TRBD2. The CDR3 totals 14 residues. V shed 3 bases and J 5 bases; nucleotides not matched to a gene: 1. Germline CDR1 and CDR2: SGHNT and YENEEA. The CDR3 loop is CASSFGTSDNEQFF. Here the CDR3 DNA reads TGTGCCAGCAGCTTCGGGACTAGCGACAATGAGCAGTTCTTC.

In its sample, this clone was seen once. The rearrangement links TRBV5-6 to TRBJ2-1; 7 bases are shared with TRBD1. Trimming cost V 0 bases and J 11 bases; bases outside gene matches: 11. Germline CDR1 reads SGHDT; CDR2 reads YYEEEE. The CDR3 length is 15 residues. The CDR3 coding sequence is TGTGCCAGCAGCTTGGGGGCCCCCCCACAGGGGCAGCAGTTCTTC. Translation gives CASSLGAPPQGQQFF. The variable domain in full, completed from reference TRBV5-6 and TRBJ2-1, reads DAGVTQSPTHLIKTRGQQVTLRCSPKSGHDTVSWYQQALGQGPQFIFQYYEEEERQRGNFPDRFSGHQFPNYSSELNVNALLLGDSALYLCASSLGAPPQGQQFFGPGTRLTVL.

CDR3 protein: CASSPRTSGQTYEQYF. In DNA form, the CDR3 reads TGTGCCAGCAGCCCCCGGACTAGCGGGCAGACCTACGAGCAGTACTTC. The chain links TRBV9 to TRBJ2-7; 11 bases are shared with TRBD2. V was clipped by 4 bases and J by 2 bases; unmatched bases: 8. Germline lookup yields CDR1 SGDLS and CDR2 YYNGEE. The CDR3 has 16 amino acids.

The chain has TRBV9 and TRBJ2-1, with D possibly TRBD2 on 5 matching bases. Germline loops: CDR1 SGDLS, CDR2 YYNGEE. Trimming pared 0 bases from V and 2 bases from J, leaving 12 bases between. The CDR3 is 16 amino acids. CDR3: CASSVEEGRAYNEQFF. The CDR3 DNA reads TGTGCCAGCAGCGTAGAAGAGGGAAGAGCCTACAATGAGCAGTTCTTC.

This chain links TRBV5-8 with TRBJ2-2; weak D call: TRBD1 (6 bases). V was pared by 4 bases and J by 2 bases, with 12 bases between. Germline V CDR1 and CDR2: SGHTS, YDEGEE. The length of the CDR3 is 15 residues. CDR3 region: CASSAGTTNTGELFF. The CDR3 DNA reads as TGTGCCAGCAGCGCCGGGACAACCAACACCGGGGAGCTGTTTTTT. Based on the CDR3 plus reference TRBV5-8 and TRBJ2-2, the full variable domain is EAGVTQSPTHLIKTRGQQATLRCSPISGHTSVYWYQQALGLGLQFLLWYDEGEERNRGNFPPRFSGRQFPNYSSELNVNALELEDSALYLCASSAGTTNTGELFFGEGSRLTVL.